This note documents a single T cell receptor (beta chain) sequence. This sample is part of a study of PD-L1 blockade in urothelial cancer. Whole-study context: Counts from blood samples showed a median of roughly 140,000 T cells.

Each PCR received spiked synthetic TCR analog templates. TCRdb's copy holds only in-frame clones and misses some; the assay was immunoSEQ multiplex PCR. This sample carries approximately 79,000 clones, around 90% of them seen once, and the ten largest clones take over 5%. The receptor comes from a woman aged 70-85 years with urothelial cancer. The material sequenced was PBMCs, taken around atezolizumab (anti-PD-L1) treatment.

The CDR3 DNA sequence: TGTGCCAGTCGCTTCGGGGATACGCAGTATTTT. Its protein is CASRFGDTQYF. The chain is built from TRBV7-9 and TRBJ2-3; D ambiguous. Trimming left V 9 bases short and J 6 bases short, with 10 bases between. CDR3 size: 11 residues. Germline V CDR1 and CDR2: SEHNR, FQNEAQ (reference sequence).